This TCR beta chain was sequenced for a study of PD-1 blockade in classical Hodgkin lymphoma. Study-wide background: Patients were administered nivolumab (3 mg/kg intravenously) every 2 weeks.

Trimming removed 3 bases from V and 0 bases from J, with 13 bases in between. The CDR3 spans 16 residues. Germline CDR1 and CDR2: MDHEN and SYDVKM. This clone was picked up a small number of times. Noted time point: cycle 4 day 1 (C4D1), after 5 to 7 weeks of nivolumab. Autologous stem cell transplantation was followed by relapse in every patient, and brentuximab vedotin exposure varied. TCRdb's copy holds only in-frame clones and misses some; the assay was immunoSEQ multiplex PCR. The repertoire has about 93,000 clones, around 80% of them found once; the top ten carry 9.4%. The chain recombines TRBV28 with TRBJ2-3; D ambiguous. Source: peripheral blood mononuclear cells (PBMCs), taken before the fourth cycle of nivolumab. This receptor was obtained from a human donor with classical Hodgkin lymphoma. The CDR3 DNA sequence: TGTGCCAGCAGTTTGGGCCTAACTAAAAGCACAGATACGCAGTATTTT. Translating it yields CASSLGLTKSTDTQYF.